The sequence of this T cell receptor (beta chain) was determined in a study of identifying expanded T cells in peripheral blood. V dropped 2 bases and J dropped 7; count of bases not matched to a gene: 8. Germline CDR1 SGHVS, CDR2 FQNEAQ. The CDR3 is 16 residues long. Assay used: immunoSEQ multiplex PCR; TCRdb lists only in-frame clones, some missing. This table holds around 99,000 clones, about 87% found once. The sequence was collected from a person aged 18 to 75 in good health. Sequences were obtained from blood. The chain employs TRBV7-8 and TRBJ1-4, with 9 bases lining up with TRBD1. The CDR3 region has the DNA TGTGCCAGCAGCTTAAGGCCGGGACAGGGAGGTGAAAAACTGTTTTTT. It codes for CASSLRPGQGGEKLFF.